A single sample gave rise to the 17 T cell receptor beta chains below, sequenced in a study of OX40 agonist ivuxolimab in advanced cancers. The method was immunoSEQ multiplex PCR; TCRdb's version includes in-frame clones alone and lacks a portion of them. The table records approximately 60,000 clones, 84% of them present only once. This sample comprised CD4+ or CD8+ T cells sorted from blood, obtained in a trial of the OX40 agonist ivuxolimab. All receptors derive from an adult with an advanced solid tumor such as melanoma, head and neck, liver or kidney cancer.

This chain links TRBV27 with TRBJ2-1, with 11 bases aligning to TRBD2. The CDR3 extends over 16 amino acids. In germline, CDR1 is MNHEY, CDR2 SMNVEV (reference sequence). V trimming: 4 bases; J trimming: 4 bases; junction bases outside the gene matches: 6. The CDR3 region has the DNA TGTGCCAGCAGTTACCAGGGACTAGCGGCTTACAATGAGCAGTTCTTC. Encoded protein: CASSYQGLAAYNEQFF.

The chain couples TRBV28 to TRBJ1-2; 7 bases align to TRBD1. Germline V gene lookup returns CDR1 MDHEN and CDR2 SYDVKM. V dropped 6 bases and J dropped 4; count of bases not matched to a gene: 2. CDR3 length: 12 amino acids. The CDR3 coding sequence is TGTGCCAGCAGCGGGACAGCCTATGGCTACACCTTC. Its protein product is CASSGTAYGYTF.

This clone was seen just once. The chain joins TRBV21-1 to TRBJ1-1; the table's D call TRBD1 went unverified against the DNA. TRBV21-1 is marked as a pseudogene. The CDR3 contains 17 residues. Here the CDR3 DNA reads TGTGCCAGCAGCAATCTCGGCCAGGGGGAAGGCTTCACTGAAGCTTTCTTT. Its translation is CASSNLGQGEGFTEAFF.

This clone has only one observation. The rearrangement joins TRBV19 to TRBJ1-5; D unresolved. Trimming left V 3 bases short and J 0 bases short, with 12 bases between. Germline V CDR1 and CDR2: LNHDA, SQIVND (reference sequence). The CDR3 loop spans 16 amino acids. The CDR3 here is CASSISAVYSNQPQHF. CDR3 nucleotide sequence: TGTGCCAGTAGTATCTCGGCCGTTTATAGCAATCAGCCCCAGCATTTT.

This clone was recorded once. J is TRBJ2-7 and V is TRBV5-1, with a possible D match to TRBD2 (6 bases). Trimming took 1 base from V and 2 from J, leaving 10 bases between them. This CDR3 has 14 amino acids. The V gene's germline CDR1 is SGHRS and CDR2 YFSETQ. Here the CDR3 DNA reads TGCGCCAGCAGCTTGAGTACGGGAGCCTACGAGCAGTACTTC. Protein product: CASSLSTGAYEQYF.

The V gene is TRBV2, the J gene TRBJ2-7; 8 nucleotides agree with TRBD2. V trimming: 4 bases; J trimming: 11 bases; junction bases outside the gene matches: 10. The CDR3 is 13 amino acids. Germline CDR1 and CDR2: SNHLY and FYNNEI. The CDR3 sequence is CASSGRNGRAEYF. CDR3 DNA: TGTGCCAGCAGTGGGCGGAACGGGAGGGCCGAGTACTTC.

This sequence joins TRBV6-5 and TRBJ2-7, with D hard to call. The CDR3 spans 11 residues. V gave up 2 bases and J gave up 6 bases, with 5 bases separating them. Germline CDR1 and CDR2: MNHEY and SVGAGI. The chain's CDR3 is CASSYNREQYF. CDR3 coding DNA: TGTGCCAGCAGTTACAATCGCGAGCAGTACTTC.

The chain has TRBV25-1 and TRBJ1-3, with D unclear. The CDR3 has 13 residues. The germline V and J ends were trimmed by 2 bases and 2 bases, with 4 bases remaining between them. Germline CDR1 and CDR2: MGHDK and SYGVNS. In nucleotides, the CDR3 is TGTGCCAGCAGTGAAGCCGCTGGAAACACCATATATTTT. Amino acid sequence: CASSEAAGNTIYF. The full variable domain, its missing parts supplied by reference TRBV25-1 and TRBJ1-3, is EADIYQTPRYLVIGTGKKITLECSQTMGHDKMYWYQQDPGMELHLIHYSYGVNSTEKGDLSSESTVSRIRTEHFPLTLESARPSHTSQYLCASSEAAGNTIYFGEGSWLTVV.

The chain uses TRBV11-2 and TRBJ2-2; D perhaps matches TRBD2 (5 bases). Trimming stripped 0 bases from V and 7 bases from J, with 6 bases between. Germline CDR1 SGHAT, CDR2 FQNNGV. The CDR3 is 13 residues long. The CDR3 coding sequence is TGTGCCAGCAGCTTAGAGGGAGTCGGGGAGCTGTTTTTT. Its translation: CASSLEGVGELFF.

The chain employs TRBV5-6 and TRBJ2-2; TRBD2 matches 15 bases. Trimming removed 7 bases from V and 8 bases from J; junction bases left unmatched: 9. From germline, CDR1 is SGHDT and CDR2 YYEEEE. The CDR3 runs 16 residues. This chain's CDR3 is CASSVPGLAGGGELFF. CDR3 nucleotide sequence: TGTGCCAGCTCTGTTCCGGGACTAGCGGGAGGAGGGGAGCTGTTTTTT.

This chain joins TRBV6-5 and TRBJ1-2; TRBD1 is a possible D gene (5 bases). The V end was cut by 4 bases, the J end by 6 bases, with 18 bases between. The CDR3 is 15 amino acids. Germline assignment: CDR1 MNHEY and CDR2 SVGAGI. As DNA, the CDR3 is TGTGCCAGCAGTTTAGCGGGGGGGTCGAGGGATGGCTACACCTTC. Residues: CASSLAGGSRDGYTF.

V usage is TRBV5-6 and J usage is TRBJ2-4; perhaps D is TRBD1 or TRBD2 (6 bases each). CDR1 is SGHDT, CDR2 YYEEEE, per germline. This CDR3 contains 15 residues. V lost 2 bases and J lost 7, with 16 bases in between. CDR3 sequence (DNA): TGTGCCAGCAGCTTACGAGGGGGGCCCAGGAACATTCAGTACTTC. Its translation is CASSLRGGPRNIQYF.

The chain carries TRBV5-4 and TRBJ2-3, with TRBD2 matching over 8 bases. This CDR3 contains 16 residues. Germline V lookup: CDR1 SGHNT, CDR2 YYREEE (reference sequence). Unmatched junction bases numbered 7, after V lost 2 bases and J lost 2 bases. CDR3 loop: CASSFRVGGATDTQYF. In DNA, the CDR3 is TGTGCCAGCAGCTTCCGGGTCGGGGGGGCCACAGATACGCAGTATTTT.

The chain links TRBV6-6 to TRBJ2-7, with D uncertain. The CDR3 has 14 residues. CDR1 MNHNY and CDR2 SVGAGI come from the germline V gene (reference sequence). V shed 2 bases and J shed 2 bases, with 10 bases lying between them. The CDR3 DNA is TGTGCCAGCAGTTACGGCGGTGACACCTACGAGCAGTACTTC. This encodes CASSYGGDTYEQYF.

The genes are TRBV25-1 and TRBJ1-4; 9 bases are shared with TRBD1. V shed 4 bases, J shed 4 bases, and the junction held 4 bases outside the gene matches. CDR1 MGHDK and CDR2 SYGVNS come from the germline V gene. The CDR3 is 15 residues long. Written as DNA, the CDR3 is TGTGCCAGCAGTGCTTGGACAGGGGTTAATGAAAAACTGTTTTTT. Translating it yields CASSAWTGVNEKLFF.

The rearrangement links TRBV18 to TRBJ1-1, with unresolved D. The germline CDR1 and CDR2 sequences are KGHSH and LQKENI. Trimming cost V 2 bases and J 11 bases, with 15 bases left between them. The CDR3 length is 13 residues. CDR3: CASSPEVQTTAFF. Written as DNA, the CDR3 is TGTGCCAGCTCACCAGAAGTGCAGACCACGGCTTTCTTT. Together with reference TRBV18 and TRBJ1-1, the CDR3 gives the full variable domain: NAGVMQNPRHLVRRRGQEARLRCSPMKGHSHVYWYRQLPEEGLKFMVYLQKENIIDESGMPKERFSAEFPKEGPSILRIQQVVRGDSAAYFCASSPEVQTTAFFGQGTRLTVV.

This chain links TRBV4-2 with TRBJ1-1, with D perhaps TRBD1 (5 bases). The germline gives CDR1 LGHNA, CDR2 YNFKEQ. Trimming stripped 5 bases from V and 2 bases from J, with 21 bases between. CDR3 length: 17 amino acids. CDR3 loop: CASSSQGVVALNTEAFF. The CDR3 bases are TGTGCCAGCAGCTCCCAGGGCGTCGTCGCGCTTAACACTGAAGCTTTCTTT.